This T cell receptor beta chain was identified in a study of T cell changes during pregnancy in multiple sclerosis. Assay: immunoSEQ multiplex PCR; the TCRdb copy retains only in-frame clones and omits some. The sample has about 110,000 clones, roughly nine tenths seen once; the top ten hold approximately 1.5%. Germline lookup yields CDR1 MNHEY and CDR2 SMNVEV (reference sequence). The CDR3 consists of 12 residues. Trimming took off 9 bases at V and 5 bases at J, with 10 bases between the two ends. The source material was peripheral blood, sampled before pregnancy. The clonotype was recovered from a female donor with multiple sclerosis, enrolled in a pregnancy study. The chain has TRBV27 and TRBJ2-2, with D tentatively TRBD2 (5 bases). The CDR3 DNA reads TGTGCCAGTGGACCGGGGACCGGGGAGCTGTTTTTT. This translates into CASGPGTGELFF.